These 12 T cell receptor beta chains share one sample of origin, sequenced in a study of blood T cell repertoires in COVID-19. Data came from immunoSEQ multiplex PCR; TCRdb stores just in-frame clones and leaves some out. The sample has under 200,000 clones; around 80% are singletons. Sequencing used PBMCs or T cells enriched from blood (not recorded which). Source of these receptors: a woman aged 70 to 79 in a cohort exposed to, infected with or recovered from COVID-19 (not recorded which).

This chain links TRBV30 with TRBJ1-2, with 8 bases fitting TRBD1. From germline, CDR1 is GTSNPN and CDR2 SVGIG (reference sequence). Trimming took 4 bases from V and 7 from J; bases not matched to a gene: 8. The CDR3 runs to 13 residues. The CDR3 region is CAWNAGGLRGYTF. The CDR3 bases are TGTGCCTGGAACGCAGGGGGCTTGCGTGGCTACACCTTC.

The count of this clone is one. The V gene is TRBV7-9, the J gene TRBJ2-7; 7 nucleotides agree with TRBD1. Germline V CDR1 and CDR2: SEHNR, FQNEAQ (reference sequence). V was pared by 7 bases and J by 3 bases, with 6 bases of the junction left unmatched. The CDR3 is 13 residues long. CDR3 residues: CASTSGGYYEQYF. The CDR3 nucleotides read TGTGCCAGCACCTCAGGGGGATACTACGAGCAGTACTTC.

Here the CDR3 reads CASSVLNSPLHF. The CDR3 DNA follows: TGTGCCAGCAGTGTCCTTAATTCACCCCTCCACTTT. The rearrangement links TRBV12-3 or TRBV12-4 to TRBJ1-6; unclear D gene. V was trimmed by 5 bases and J by 6 bases, leaving 5 bases between them. This CDR3 is 12 amino acids long.

V and J are TRBV4-2 and TRBJ2-5, with D perhaps TRBD2 (5 bases). V dropped 4 bases and J dropped 0 bases, with 18 bases sitting between them. The germline V gene encodes CDR1 LGHNA and CDR2 YNFKEQ. This CDR3 comprises 17 residues. CDR3 in DNA: TGTGCCAGCAGCCCCTTATTAATTGGGAGCAACCAAGAGACCCAGTACTTC. This translates into CASSPLLIGSNQETQYF.

The CDR3 is CAITNRGEDTEAFF. CDR3 in DNA: TGTGCCATCACCAACAGGGGGGAAGACACTGAAGCTTTCTTT. V usage is TRBV10-3 and J usage is TRBJ1-1; 8 bases align to TRBD1. V lost 7 bases, J lost 3 bases, and 7 bases stayed unmatched. From germline, CDR1 is ENHRY and CDR2 SYGVKD. The CDR3 covers 14 residues.

This rearrangement joins TRBV29-1 to TRBJ1-1; tentative D call: TRBD1 (6 bases). Germline V gene lookup returns CDR1 SQVTM and CDR2 ANQGSEA. The CDR3 runs 15 residues. Trimming shortened V by 7 bases and J by 3 bases, and 21 bases separated the two germline ends. Here the CDR3 reads CSGIYRQAVDTEAFF. The CDR3 nucleotides are TGCAGCGGTATATACCGACAGGCGGTGGACACTGAAGCTTTCTTT.

In this sample, this clone turned up a few times. The CDR3 sequence is CASSLGGRGAEAFF. The DNA of the CDR3 is TGTGCCAGCAGCTTGGGGGGCAGGGGGGCTGAAGCTTTCTTT. The rearrangement uses TRBV5-4 and TRBJ1-1, with TRBD1 matching 7 bases. CDR3 size: 14 residues. CDR1 is SGHNT and CDR2 is YYREEE in the germline V gene (reference sequence). Unmatched junction bases numbered 5, after V lost 0 bases and J lost 6 bases.

The rearrangement links TRBV24-1 to TRBJ2-1; D gene unclear. This CDR3 is built from 15 residues. V was pared by 2 bases and J by 3 bases, with 10 bases between. The germline V gene encodes CDR1 KGHDR and CDR2 SFDVKD. CDR3 DNA: TGTGCCACCAGTGATTCTAGGAGACTCTACAATGAGCAGTTCTTC. Its translation: CATSDSRRLYNEQFF.

This chain links TRBV14 with TRBJ2-5, with 12 bases that match TRBD2. Unmatched junction bases numbered 7, after V lost 0 bases and J lost 5 bases. The length of the CDR3 is 17 residues. Germline CDR1 reads SGHDN; CDR2 reads FVKESK. The DNA of the CDR3 is TGTGCCAGCAGCCAAGATCGACTAGCGGGAGCTAAGGAGACCCAGTACTTC. This gives the protein CASSQDRLAGAKETQYF. The full variable domain, in which reference TRBV14 and TRBJ2-5 provide the parts outside the CDR3, is EAGVTQFPSHSVIEKGQTVTLRCDPISGHDNLYWYRRVMGKEIKFLLHFVKESKQDESGMPNNRFLAERTGGTYSTLKVQPAELEDSGVYFCASSQDRLAGAKETQYFGPGTRLLVL.

This clone appeared a few times. The chain carries TRBV28 and TRBJ2-7; D is perhaps TRBD2 (6 bases). Germline CDR1 is MDHEN and CDR2 is SYDVKM. The V gene lost 7 bases and the J gene lost 7 bases, with 17 bases spanning the gap. This CDR3 region has 13 residues. As DNA, the CDR3 is TGTGCCAGCATCACCCACGCGGGGAGAGAGCAGTACTTC. This encodes CASITHAGREQYF.

The CDR3 loop reads CASGASNYGYTF. The CDR3 nucleotides read TGTGCCTCTGGGGCGTCCAACTATGGCTACACCTTC. V usage is TRBV28 and J usage is TRBJ1-2; D possibly corresponds to TRBD1 (5 bases). The CDR3 extends over 12 amino acids. Between the trimmed V and J ends, which lost 11 bases and 2 bases, there was a span of 12 bases. From germline, CDR1 is MDHEN and CDR2 SYDVKM.

V gene TRBV28 combines with J gene TRBJ1-5; 11 bases match TRBD1. CDR1 MDHEN and CDR2 SYDVKM come from the germline V gene. The junction had 6 bases not matched to a gene; V was cut back by 4 bases and J by 7 bases. This CDR3 is 15 amino acids long. CDR3 nucleotide sequence: TGTGCCAGCAGTTCTTGGGACAGGGGGGGACAGCCCCAGCATTTT. Translated: CASSSWDRGGQPQHF.